These 4 T cell receptor beta chains originate from one sample sequenced in a study of spatial heterogeneity in lung cancer. TCRdb used MiXCR to reprocess the 5' RACE reads, holding one entry per CDR3 protein. The top ten hold roughly 25% of the sample, which has about 38,000 distinct CDR3 sequences, more than 4.5% seen once. The time point is: sample taken at primary tumor resection. The source was PBMCs, collected at surgery. The receptors were sampled from a female donor with early-stage non-small cell lung cancer.

This clonotype was seen at least ten times. The gene calls are TRBV5-4 and TRBJ2-1; 12 positions agree with TRBD1. Germline CDR1 is SGHNT and CDR2 is YYREEE (reference sequence). Trimming at V came to 1 base and at J to 6 bases, leaving 5 bases not matched to a gene. The CDR3 length is 16 residues. The DNA for the CDR3 is TGTGCCAGCAGCTTGAGGGACAGGGGGCCAGGCAATGAGCAGTTCTTC. Translating gives CASSLRDRGPGNEQFF.

The chain has TRBV29-1 and TRBJ1-2; TRBD1 agrees at 7 bases. The CDR3 covers 12 residues. J gave up 5 bases and V 8 bases, and 8 bases lay outside the gene matches. CDR1 and CDR2 from the germline V gene are SQVTM and ANQGSEA. The CDR3 bases are TGCAGCTCGTTACAGGGGCAGTATGGCTACACCTTC. Its translation is CSSLQGQYGYTF.

This clonotype was seen at least ten times. J is TRBJ2-1 and V is TRBV10-3; 7 bases are shared with TRBD1. The CDR3 spans 13 residues. CDR1 and CDR2 (germline): ENHRY, SYGVKD. Unmatched junction bases numbered 10, after V lost 8 bases and J lost 9 bases. CDR3 region: CAIGRQGGSEQFF. CDR3 in DNA: TGTGCCATCGGGCGACAGGGCGGGTCTGAGCAGTTCTTC.

This clonotype occurred many times. This chain connects TRBV7-8 to TRBJ2-7; unclear D gene. Germline V lookup: CDR1 SGHVS, CDR2 FQNEAQ. This CDR3 is 16 amino acids long. The V end lost 0 bases, the J end lost 2 bases, and 14 bases lay between the germline ends. CDR3 in amino acids: CASSLASPAVPYEQYF. CDR3 DNA: TGTGCCAGCAGCTTAGCGAGCCCGGCGGTCCCCTACGAGCAGTACTTC.